Detailed here is one T cell receptor (beta chain). Antigen unknown. This sample stems from a study of cytomegalovirus exposure and HLA in healthy donors. Findings of the study overall: Earlier analysis yielded a pattern in which most TCR beta V segments were productive about 90% or about 30% of the time.

The germline V gene has CDR1 SGHAT and CDR2 FQNNGV. The CDR3 length is 15 residues. V was shortened by 1 base and J by 3 bases, with 12 bases between the two germline ends. PCR used 60 Vbeta primers and 13 Jbeta primers. Data came from immunoSEQ multiplex PCR; TCRdb stores just in-frame clones and leaves some out. This sample has about 160,000 clones; around 80% occur once, and the top ten carry around 6.5%. The TCR originated in a male donor in good health and CMV-seropositive. Sequencing used PBMCs. The V call is TRBV11-2, the J call TRBJ1-1; D unresolved. The CDR3 loop reads CASSLGLGWDTEAFF. DNA for the CDR3: TGTGCCAGCAGCTTAGGACTGGGTTGGGACACTGAAGCTTTCTTT.